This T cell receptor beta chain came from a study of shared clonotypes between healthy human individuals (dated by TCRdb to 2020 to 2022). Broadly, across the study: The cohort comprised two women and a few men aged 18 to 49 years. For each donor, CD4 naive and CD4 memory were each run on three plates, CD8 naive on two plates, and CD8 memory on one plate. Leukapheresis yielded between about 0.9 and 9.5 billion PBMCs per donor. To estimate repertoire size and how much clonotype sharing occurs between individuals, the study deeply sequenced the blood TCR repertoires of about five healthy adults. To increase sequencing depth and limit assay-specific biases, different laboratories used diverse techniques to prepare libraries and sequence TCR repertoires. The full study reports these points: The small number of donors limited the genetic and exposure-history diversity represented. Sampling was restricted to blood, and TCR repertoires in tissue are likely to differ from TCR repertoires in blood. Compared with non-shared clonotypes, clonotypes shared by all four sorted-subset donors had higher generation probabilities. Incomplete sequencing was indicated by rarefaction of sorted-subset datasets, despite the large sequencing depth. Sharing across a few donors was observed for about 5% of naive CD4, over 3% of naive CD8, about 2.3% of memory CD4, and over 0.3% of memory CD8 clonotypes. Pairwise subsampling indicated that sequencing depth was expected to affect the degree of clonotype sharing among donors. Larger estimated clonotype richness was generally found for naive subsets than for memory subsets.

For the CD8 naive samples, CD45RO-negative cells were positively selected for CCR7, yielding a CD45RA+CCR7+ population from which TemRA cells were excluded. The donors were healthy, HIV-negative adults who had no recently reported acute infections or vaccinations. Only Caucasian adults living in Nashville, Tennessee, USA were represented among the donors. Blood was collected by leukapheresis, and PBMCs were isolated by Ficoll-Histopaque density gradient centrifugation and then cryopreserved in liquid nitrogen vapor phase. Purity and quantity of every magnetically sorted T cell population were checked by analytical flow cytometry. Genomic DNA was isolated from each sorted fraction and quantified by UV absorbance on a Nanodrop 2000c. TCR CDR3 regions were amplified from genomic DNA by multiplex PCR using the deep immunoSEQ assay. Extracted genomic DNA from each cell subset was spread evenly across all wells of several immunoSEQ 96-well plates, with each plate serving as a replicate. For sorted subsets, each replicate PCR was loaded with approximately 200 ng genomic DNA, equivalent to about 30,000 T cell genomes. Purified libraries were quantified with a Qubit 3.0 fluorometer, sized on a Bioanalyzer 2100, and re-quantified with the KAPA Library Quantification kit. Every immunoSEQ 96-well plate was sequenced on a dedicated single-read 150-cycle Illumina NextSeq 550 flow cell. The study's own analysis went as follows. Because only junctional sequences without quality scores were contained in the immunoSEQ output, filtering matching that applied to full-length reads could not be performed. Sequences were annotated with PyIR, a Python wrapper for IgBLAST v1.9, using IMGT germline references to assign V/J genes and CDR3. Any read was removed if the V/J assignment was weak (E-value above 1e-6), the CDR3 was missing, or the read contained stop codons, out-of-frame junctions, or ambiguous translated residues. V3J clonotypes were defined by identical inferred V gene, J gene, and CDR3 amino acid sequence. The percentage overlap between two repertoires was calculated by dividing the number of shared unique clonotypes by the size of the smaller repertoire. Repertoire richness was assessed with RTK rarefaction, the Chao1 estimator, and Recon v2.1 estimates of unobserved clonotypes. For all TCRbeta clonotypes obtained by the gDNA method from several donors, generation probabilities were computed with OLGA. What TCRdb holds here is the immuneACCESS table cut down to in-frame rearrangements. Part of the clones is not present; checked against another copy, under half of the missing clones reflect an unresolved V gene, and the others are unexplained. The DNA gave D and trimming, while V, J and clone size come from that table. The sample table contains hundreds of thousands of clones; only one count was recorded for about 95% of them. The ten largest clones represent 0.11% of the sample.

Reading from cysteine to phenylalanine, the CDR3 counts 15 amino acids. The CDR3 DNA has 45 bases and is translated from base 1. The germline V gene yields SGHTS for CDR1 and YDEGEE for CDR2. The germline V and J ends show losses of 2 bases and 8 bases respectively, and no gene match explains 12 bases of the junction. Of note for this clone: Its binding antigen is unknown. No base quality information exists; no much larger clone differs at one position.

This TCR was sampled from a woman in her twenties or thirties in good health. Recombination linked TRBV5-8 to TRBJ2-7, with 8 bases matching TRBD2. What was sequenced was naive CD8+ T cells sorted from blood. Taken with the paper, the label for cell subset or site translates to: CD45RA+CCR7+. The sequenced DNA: TGTGCCAGCAGCTTACCGGGACTAGGCTCCCGCCAGCAGTACTTC. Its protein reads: CASSLPGLGSRQQYF.